This TCR beta chain was captured by sequencing in a study of blood T cell repertoires in COVID-19. Study summary: The study drew acute and convalescent COVID-19 samples from the United States, Italy and Spain.

The assay was immunoSEQ multiplex PCR, and TCRdb's table has in-frame clones only and misses some. The top ten clones hold 1.9% of a sample with over 100,000 clones, roughly 92% of them seen once. Sample: peripheral blood. The source is a woman aged 45 to 65 with COVID-19, enrolled during active disease.

The CDR3 DNA reads as TGTGCCACCGGACAGAACACCGGGGAGCTGTTTTTT. The encoded protein is CATGQNTGELFF. The chain employs TRBV28 and TRBJ2-2, with D possibly being TRBD1 (5 bases). This CDR3 is 12 amino acids long. Germline values: CDR1 MDHEN, CDR2 SYDVKM. V lost 10 bases to trimming and J lost 1 base, with 7 bases between them.